These 27 T cell receptor beta chains originate from one sample sequenced in a study of CD8+CD57+ T cells in acquired aplastic anemia. Both TCR beta VDJ combination and CDR3 sequence profiling were carried out. Genomic DNA was the template for this profiling. TCRdb reprocessed the reads via MiXCR and lists one record per CDR3 protein. The table has some 200,000 distinct CDR3 sequences, roughly 57% seen once. Material: sorted CD4+, CD8+, or CD8+CD57+ T cells (not recorded which) from PBMCs. The receptors here all came from a human donor in good health.

The chain carries TRBV24-1 and TRBJ1-2; D is perhaps TRBD1 (5 bases). CDR3 size: 16 residues. Germline CDR1 reads KGHDR; CDR2 reads SFDVKD. Trimming took off 4 bases at V and 5 bases at J, with 19 bases between the two ends. The CDR3 loop is CATSELSTGGAYGYTF. The CDR3 coding sequence is TGTGCCACCAGTGAGCTGTCCACAGGAGGAGCATATGGCTACACCTTC.

This clonotype appeared a single time. This chain links TRBV7-2 with TRBJ2-7; tentatively, D is TRBD2 (5 bases). Trimming removed 7 bases at V and 1 base at J, with 14 bases between. The CDR3 length is 14 residues. Germline V gene data show CDR1 as SGHTA and CDR2 as FQGNSA. The CDR3 is CASTVRGSSYEQYF. The CDR3 DNA is TGTGCCAGCACAGTTCGGGGTAGTTCCTACGAGCAGTACTTC.

V usage is TRBV6-5 and J usage is TRBJ2-7; 8 bases align to TRBD1. CDR1 MNHEY and CDR2 SVGAGI come from the germline V gene. The CDR3 sequence is 13 residues long. The V gene end was trimmed by 4 bases and the J gene end by 3 bases; junction bases not matched to a gene: 2. Here the CDR3 reads CASSWTGIYEQYF. The CDR3 nucleotides are TGTGCCAGCAGTTGGACAGGGATCTACGAGCAGTACTTC.

This chain uses TRBV20-1 with TRBJ2-2, with 7 positions matching TRBD1. This CDR3 is 13 amino acids long. CDR1 DFQATT and CDR2 SNEGSKA come from the germline V gene (reference sequence). The junction had 3 bases not matched to a gene; V was cut back by 5 bases and J by 3 bases. The CDR3 DNA follows: TGCAGTGCTTACACAGGGGACACCGGGGAGCTGTTTTTT. It specifies CSAYTGDTGELFF.

This clonotype was seen repeatedly, ten times or more. This chain links TRBV29-1 with TRBJ2-7, with D possibly being TRBD1 or TRBD2 (5 bases each). CDR1 is SQVTM and CDR2 is ANQGSEA in the germline V gene. CDR3 size: 13 residues. V lost 6 bases and J lost 1, with 13 bases in between. As DNA, the CDR3 is TGCAGCGTGGGGGAGTCTGGGTCCTACGAGCAGTACTTC. Amino acids: CSVGESGSYEQYF.

This chain links TRBV4-1 with TRBJ2-7; no clear D gene. The CDR3 covers 15 residues. The V end lost 4 bases, the J end lost 0 bases, and 13 bases lay between the germline ends. Germline loops: CDR1 MGHRA, CDR2 YSYEKL. CDR3 sequence (DNA): TGCGCCAGCAGCCTATCTAGGGCTGCCTCCTACGAGCAGTACTTC. Translating it yields CASSLSRAASYEQYF.

On this clonotype itself: The DNA is left out, because the CDR3 cannot be placed on it with certainty; the CDR3 is given as TCRdb lists it. The genes are TRBV2 and TRBJ2-5; the table calls TRBD2, which could not be checked here. The germline V gene has CDR1 SNHLY and CDR2 FYNNEI. The CDR3 is made up of 22 amino acids, end residues included. The CDR3 spells CASSFYICSARSPGPPQETQYF.

The chain couples TRBV7-4 to TRBJ2-1, with 9 bases matching TRBD2. CDR1 is SGHVT, CDR2 SQSDAQ, per germline. With 6 bases clipped from V and 7 bases from J, the junction kept 13 bases outside the gene matches. This CDR3 spans 16 amino acids. CDR3 sequence: CASSYSGGGASNEQFF. The CDR3 DNA sequence: TGTGCCAGCAGTTACTCAGGCGGGGGGGCGAGTAATGAGCAGTTCTTC.

V usage is TRBV15 and J usage is TRBJ2-1; 12 bases match TRBD2. With V trimmed by 5 bases and J by 5 bases, 7 bases remained unmatched. This CDR3 contains 16 residues. The germline V gene encodes CDR1 LNHNV and CDR2 YYDKDF (reference sequence). The chain's CDR3 is CATSGRTSGNHNEQFF. CDR3 DNA: TGTGCCACCAGCGGAAGGACTAGCGGGAACCACAATGAGCAGTTCTTC.

This clonotype showed up just a few times. A read error may produce the germline difference seen at one junction end. The chain links TRBV12-3 or TRBV12-4 to TRBJ2-5, with D tentatively TRBD1 (5 bases). CDR3 length equals 13 residues. CDR3 sequence reads: CASSLGAEETQYF. The DNA for the CDR3 is TGTGCCAGCAGCTTAGGGGCAGAAGAGACCCAGTACTTC.

This clonotype was seen at least ten times. V is TRBV20-1 and J is TRBJ1-1; maybe TRBD1 (5 bases). Trimming cost V 3 bases and J 3 bases, with 17 bases left between them. This CDR3 is built from 15 residues. Germline V gene data show CDR1 as DFQATT and CDR2 as SNEGSKA (reference sequence). The CDR3: CSARGVGAGDTEAFF. As DNA, the CDR3 is TGCAGTGCTAGGGGTGTCGGGGCTGGGGACACTGAAGCTTTCTTT.

The count of this clonotype is one. The chain combines TRBV29-1 with TRBJ1-1; no clear D gene. Germline V lookup: CDR1 SQVTM, CDR2 ANQGSEA. Trimming left V 6 bases short and J 5 bases short, with 13 bases between. The CDR3 consists of 12 residues. The CDR3 DNA is TGCAGCGTCTATCACTGGAGGACTGAAGCTTTCTTT. Residues: CSVYHWRTEAFF. Using reference TRBV29-1 and TRBJ1-1 for the parts outside the CDR3, the full variable domain is SAVISQKPSRDICQRGTSLTIQCQVDSQVTMMFWYRQQPGQSLTLIATANQGSEATYESGFVIDKFPISRPNLTFSTLTVSNMSPEDSSIYLCSVYHWRTEAFFGQGTRLTVV.

V and J are TRBV20-1 and TRBJ1-2; 8 bases fit TRBD1. The CDR3 covers 14 residues. J was trimmed by 3 bases and V by 1 base; bases with no gene match: 4. In germline, CDR1 is DFQATT, CDR2 SNEGSKA (reference sequence). In DNA form, the CDR3 reads TGCAGTGCTAGAGGGGGGGGACAGGACTATGGCTACACCTTC. Its protein is CSARGGGQDYGYTF.

This clonotype was seen a handful of times. This rearrangement joins TRBV19 to TRBJ2-3; D might be TRBD1 (6 bases). The CDR3 covers 14 residues. V was cut by 5 bases and J by 0 bases, with 9 bases left in between. The germline V gene has CDR1 LNHDA and CDR2 SQIVND (reference sequence). As DNA, the CDR3 is TGTGCCAGTAGTTGGGGGCCTAGCACAGATACGCAGTATTTT. It encodes CASSWGPSTDTQYF.

This clonotype was seen ten or more times. CDR3 amino acids: CASTPPAATSQETQYF. The DNA of the CDR3 is TGTGCCAGCACCCCCCCAGCAGCCACCAGCCAAGAGACCCAGTACTTC. The chain uses TRBV6-2 or TRBV6-3 and TRBJ2-5; D remains ambiguous. This CDR3 has 16 residues. Germline V CDR1 and CDR2: MNHEY, SVGEGT. V gave up 7 bases and J gave up 1 base, with 19 bases separating them.

The chain recombines TRBV15 with TRBJ1-1; D unclear. V was trimmed by 3 bases and J by 0 bases, leaving 11 bases between them. Germline CDR1 reads LNHNV; CDR2 reads YYDKDF (reference sequence). The CDR3 spans 15 residues. Here the CDR3 DNA reads TGTGCCACCAGCAGCCTAGGGCAGATGAACACTGAAGCTTTCTTT. Encoded protein: CATSSLGQMNTEAFF.

This chain joins TRBV5-1 and TRBJ1-2; no clear D. Between the trimmed V and J ends, which lost 4 bases and 5 bases, there was a span of 15 bases. CDR1 and CDR2 from the germline V gene are SGHRS and YFSETQ. This CDR3 has 14 amino acids. This CDR3 is CASSHDVGSYGYTF. CDR3 DNA sequence: TGCGCCAGCAGCCACGACGTGGGAAGTTATGGCTACACCTTC.

This clonotype was counted a single time. The chain employs TRBV9 and TRBJ2-7; D is unclear. V was pared by 1 base and J by 6 bases, with 11 bases between. There are 13 residues in the CDR3. Germline CDR1 SGDLS, CDR2 YYNGEE. CDR3 protein: CASSVLGAGEQYF. CDR3 sequence (DNA): TGTGCCAGCAGCGTACTAGGTGCTGGCGAGCAGTACTTC.

This clonotype was found many times. This CDR3 fails to terminate in the conserved phenylalanine or tryptophan, so it likely reflects a read error. The chain uses TRBV7-3 and TRBJ2-7, with 7 bases aligning to TRBD2. V lost 3 bases, J lost 4 bases, and 9 bases stayed unmatched. CDR3 length equals 15 residues. In germline, CDR1 is SGHTA, CDR2 FQGTGA. The CDR3 nucleotides read TGTGCCAGCAGCTTGTCCCTTGGGGAGGGTTACGAGCAGTACTCC. Translation gives CASSLSLGEGYEQYS.

This clonotype appeared a single time. The chain uses TRBV5-6 and TRBJ1-3, with D perhaps TRBD1 (5 bases). Trimming took 0 bases from V and 4 from J, leaving 8 bases between them. Germline V gene lookup returns CDR1 SGHDT and CDR2 YYEEEE. This CDR3 contains 14 residues. CDR3 coding DNA: TGTGCCAGCAGCTTGGTACAGGCGGGAAACACCATATATTTT. Its protein product is CASSLVQAGNTIYF.

The gene calls are TRBV9 and TRBJ2-5; possibly TRBD1 for D (6 bases). Trimming took 0 bases from V and 4 from J, leaving 13 bases between them. The CDR3 runs to 15 residues. Germline V gene lookup returns CDR1 SGDLS and CDR2 YYNGEE. The CDR3 region is CASSVEQGTGETQYF. The CDR3 DNA reads as TGTGCCAGCAGCGTAGAGCAGGGGACGGGAGAGACCCAGTACTTC.

The rearrangement uses TRBV10-3 and TRBJ2-7; 7 bases align to TRBD2. Germline CDR1 is ENHRY and CDR2 is SYGVKD. The trim removed 6 bases at V and 5 bases at J, leaving 13 bases unmatched. CDR3 length: 15 amino acids. The CDR3, as DNA: TGTGCCATCAGCCCCTCGGGACTAACTCTAGACGAGCAGTACTTC. Amino acids: CAISPSGLTLDEQYF.

The genes are TRBV20-1 and TRBJ2-3, with D perhaps TRBD1 (6 bases). V gave up 0 bases and J gave up 3 bases, with 10 bases separating them. This CDR3 contains 14 residues. In germline, CDR1 is DFQATT, CDR2 SNEGSKA (reference sequence). This chain's CDR3 is CSARERGQTDTQYF. CDR3 DNA sequence: TGCAGTGCTAGAGAACGAGGACAGACAGATACGCAGTATTTT.

The chain joins TRBV12-3 or TRBV12-4 to TRBJ1-5; a possible D gene is TRBD1 (5 bases). This CDR3 comprises 14 residues. This CDR3 is CASGLVGHNQPQHF. DNA of the CDR3: TGTGCTAGTGGTTTGGTTGGACACAATCAGCCCCAGCATTTT.

This clonotype is a singleton in its sample. The chain has TRBV20-1 and TRBJ2-7; 10 positions agree with TRBD2. CDR1 and CDR2 from the germline V gene are DFQATT and SNEGSKA (reference sequence). The junction had 10 bases not matched to a gene; V was cut back by 5 bases and J by 3 bases. This CDR3 comprises 15 residues. The CDR3 is CSAPKTSGPIYEQYF. In DNA form, the CDR3 reads TGCAGTGCTCCAAAGACTAGCGGGCCTATCTACGAGCAGTACTTC.

This clonotype appeared a few times. This chain links TRBV7-6 with TRBJ2-7; D may be TRBD2 (6 bases). The V gene lost 5 bases and the J gene lost 2 bases, with 16 bases spanning the gap. This CDR3 is 15 amino acids long. Looked up from germline, CDR1 is SGHVS and CDR2 is FNYEAQ. CDR3 region: CASSPIGWGAYEQYF. The CDR3 region has the DNA TGTGCCAGCAGCCCCATCGGATGGGGGGCCTACGAGCAGTACTTC.

This clonotype was detected ten times or more. The V call is TRBV7-9, the J call TRBJ2-5, with D unclear. The V gene lost 5 bases and the J gene lost 4 bases, with 14 bases spanning the gap. The germline gives CDR1 SEHNR, CDR2 FQNEAQ (reference sequence). The CDR3 is 14 amino acids. CDR3 loop: CASSPSDGRETQYF. In DNA, the CDR3 is TGTGCCAGCAGCCCATCGGACGGAAGAGAGACCCAGTACTTC.